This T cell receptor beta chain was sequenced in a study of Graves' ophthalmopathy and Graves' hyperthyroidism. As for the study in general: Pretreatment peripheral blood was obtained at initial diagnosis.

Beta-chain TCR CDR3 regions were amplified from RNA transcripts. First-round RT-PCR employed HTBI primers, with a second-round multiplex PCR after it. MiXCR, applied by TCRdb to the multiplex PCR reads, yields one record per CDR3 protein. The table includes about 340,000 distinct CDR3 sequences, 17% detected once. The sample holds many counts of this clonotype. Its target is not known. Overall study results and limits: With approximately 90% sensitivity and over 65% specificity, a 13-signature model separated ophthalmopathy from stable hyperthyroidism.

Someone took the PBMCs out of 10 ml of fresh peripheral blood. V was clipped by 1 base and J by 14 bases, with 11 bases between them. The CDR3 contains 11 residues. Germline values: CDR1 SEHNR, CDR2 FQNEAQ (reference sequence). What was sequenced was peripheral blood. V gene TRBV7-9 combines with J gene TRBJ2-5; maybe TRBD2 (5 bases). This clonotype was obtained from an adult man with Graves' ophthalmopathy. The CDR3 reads CASSLGSSLYF. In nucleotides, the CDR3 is TGTGCCAGCAGCTTAGGGTCTAGCCTCTACTTC.